This entry concerns a single T cell receptor (beta chain). Its antigen is as yet unknown. The data originate from a study of T cell responses to AZD1222 COVID-19 vaccine. Libraries were prepared by immunoSEQ multiplex PCR; TCRdb keeps only in-frame clonotypes and omits some of them. This table has about 180,000 clones, 85% to 95% appearing once. After removal of 6 bases from V and 0 bases from J, the junction contained 3 bases not matched to a gene. Germline V gene data show CDR1 as MDHEN and CDR2 as SYDVKM. The CDR3 has 16 residues. Overall study findings and caveats: Nearly half of spike-specific TCRs reportedly target unmutated variant regions. Spike-specific TCRs gained breadth and depth after people received two AZD1222 doses.

This rearrangement joins TRBV28 to TRBJ2-1, with 12 positions matching TRBD2. The sequence was collected from an adult who received the MenACWY meningococcal vaccine as a control. The specimen comprised peripheral blood, sampled 28 days after the second dose of the MenACWY control vaccine. CDR3 in amino acids: CASSLAGGSSYNEQFF. The CDR3 DNA reads as TGTGCCAGCAGCCTAGCGGGGGGGAGCTCCTACAATGAGCAGTTCTTC.